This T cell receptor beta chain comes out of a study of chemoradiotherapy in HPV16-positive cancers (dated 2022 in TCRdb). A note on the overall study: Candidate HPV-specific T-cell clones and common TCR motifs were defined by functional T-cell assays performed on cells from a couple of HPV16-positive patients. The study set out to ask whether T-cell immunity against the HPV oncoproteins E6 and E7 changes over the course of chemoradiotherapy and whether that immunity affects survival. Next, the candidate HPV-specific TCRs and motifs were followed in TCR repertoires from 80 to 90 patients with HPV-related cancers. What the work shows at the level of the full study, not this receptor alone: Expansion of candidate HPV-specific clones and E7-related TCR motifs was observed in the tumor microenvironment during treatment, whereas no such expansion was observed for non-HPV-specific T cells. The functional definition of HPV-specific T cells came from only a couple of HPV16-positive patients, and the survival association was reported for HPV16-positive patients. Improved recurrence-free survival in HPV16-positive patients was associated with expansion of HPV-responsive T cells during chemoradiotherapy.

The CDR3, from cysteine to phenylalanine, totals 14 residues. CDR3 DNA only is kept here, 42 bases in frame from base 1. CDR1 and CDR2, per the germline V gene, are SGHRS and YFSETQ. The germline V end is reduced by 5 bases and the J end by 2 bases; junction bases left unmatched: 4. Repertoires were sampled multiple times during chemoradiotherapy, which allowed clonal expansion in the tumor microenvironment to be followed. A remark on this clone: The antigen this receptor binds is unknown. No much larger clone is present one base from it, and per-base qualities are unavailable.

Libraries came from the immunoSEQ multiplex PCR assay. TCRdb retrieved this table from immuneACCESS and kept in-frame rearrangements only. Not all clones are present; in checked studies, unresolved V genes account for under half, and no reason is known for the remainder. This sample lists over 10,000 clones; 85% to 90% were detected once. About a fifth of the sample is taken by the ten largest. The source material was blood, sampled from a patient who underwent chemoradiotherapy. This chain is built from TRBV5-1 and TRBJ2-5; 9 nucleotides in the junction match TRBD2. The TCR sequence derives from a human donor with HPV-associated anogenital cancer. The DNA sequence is TGCGCCAGCAGTAGCGGGAGAAGTCAAGAGACCCAGTACTTC. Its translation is CASSSGRSQETQYF.